This T cell receptor beta chain derives from a study of vaccination and CD4 T cells after COVID-19. Overall study: Post-vaccination specimens were collected at a median of approximately 66 days following dose two (range 14 to 241). Overlapping spike peptides of SARS-CoV-2, HCoV-NL63, HCoV-OC43 and HCoV-229E stimulated the cells.

V lost 7 bases and J 2 bases, leaving 17 bases between the germline ends. The CDR3 is 14 residues long. Germline CDR1 SQVTM, CDR2 ANQGSEA. Specified treatment: approximately 9-day PBMC culture with coronavirus spike peptide pools or control peptides (ViraFEST assay). Gathering of the CD4+ T cells, from the unexposed donor, took place before the COVID-19 pandemic (2011-2018). General observations from the study: Spike mono-reactivity was shown by 304 of 307 vaccine-specific clones in convalescent patients.

For this clonotype: Its antigen is currently unknown.

Cultured CD4+ T-cell DNA underwent Oncomine TCR Beta short-read sequencing. After culture, CD4+ T cells served as the source for genomic DNA extraction. Each CDR3 protein is one row after TCRdb ran MiXCR on the PCR reads. The table lists about 9,700 distinct CDR3 sequences, less than 35% of them singletons. V usage is TRBV29-1 and J usage is TRBJ2-5, with D hard to call. This clonotype originated in a human donor in good health. The sequenced sample consisted of CD4+ T cells from blood, cultured in vitro. CDR3: CSASRVGYQETQYF. CDR3 DNA sequence: TGCAGCGCCAGCCGGGTGGGGTATCAAGAGACCCAGTACTTC.